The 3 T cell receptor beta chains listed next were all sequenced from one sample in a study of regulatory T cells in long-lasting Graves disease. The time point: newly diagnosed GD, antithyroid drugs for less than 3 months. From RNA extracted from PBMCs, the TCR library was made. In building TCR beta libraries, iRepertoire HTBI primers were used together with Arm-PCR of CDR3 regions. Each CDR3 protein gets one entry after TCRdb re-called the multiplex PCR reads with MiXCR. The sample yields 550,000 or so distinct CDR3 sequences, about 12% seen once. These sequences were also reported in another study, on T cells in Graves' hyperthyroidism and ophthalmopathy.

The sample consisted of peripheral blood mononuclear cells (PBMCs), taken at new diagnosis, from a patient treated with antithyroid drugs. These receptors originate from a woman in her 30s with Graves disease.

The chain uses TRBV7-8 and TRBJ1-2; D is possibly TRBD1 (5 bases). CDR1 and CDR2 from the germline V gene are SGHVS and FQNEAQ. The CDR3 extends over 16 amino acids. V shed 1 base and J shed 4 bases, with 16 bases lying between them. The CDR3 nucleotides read TGTGCCAGCAGCTTAGGGGGGTCCGGATCTCTCTATGGCTACACCTTC. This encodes CASSLGGSGSLYGYTF.

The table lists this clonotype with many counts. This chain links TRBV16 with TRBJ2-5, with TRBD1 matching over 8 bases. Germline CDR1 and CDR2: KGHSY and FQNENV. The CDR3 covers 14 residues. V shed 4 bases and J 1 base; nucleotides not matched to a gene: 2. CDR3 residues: CASSPTGGQETQYF. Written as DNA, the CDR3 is TGTGCCAGCAGCCCAACAGGGGGCCAAGAGACCCAGTACTTC.

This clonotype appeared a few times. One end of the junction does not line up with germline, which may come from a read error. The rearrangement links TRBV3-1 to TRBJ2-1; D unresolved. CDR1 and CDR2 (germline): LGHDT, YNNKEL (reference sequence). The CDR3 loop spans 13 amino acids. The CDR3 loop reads CASSPSAWNERFF. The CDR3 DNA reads TGTGCCAGCAGCCCATCCGCTTGGAATGAGCGGTTCTTC.